These 30 T cell receptor beta chains originate from one sample sequenced in a study of CD8 T cells in Susac syndrome. With random hexamers, 0.5 to 1 ug RNA was reverse transcribed. TCRdb used MiXCR to reprocess the immunoSEQ multiplex PCR reads, holding one entry per CDR3 protein. Of roughly 190,000 distinct CDR3 sequences in the sample, 85% to 95% are singletons; the top ten hold around 0.16%. Sequenced input: CD8+ T cells from PBMCs. These receptor sequences come from a human donor with Susac syndrome.

The chain couples TRBV6-6 to TRBJ2-5; tentatively, D is TRBD2 (5 bases). The CDR3 covers 15 residues. CDR1 is MNHNY and CDR2 is SVGAGI in the germline V gene (reference sequence). V was shortened by 0 bases and J by 5 bases, with 13 bases between the two germline ends. The CDR3 here is CASSYSTLALETQYF. CDR3 sequence (DNA): TGTGCCAGCAGTTACTCGACTCTAGCTCTCGAGACCCAGTACTTC.

This clonotype showed up just a few times. The gene calls are TRBV14 and TRBJ2-1; D is unresolved. Trimming stripped 1 base from V and 4 bases from J, with 5 bases between. The CDR3 totals 13 residues. CDR1 and CDR2 from the germline V gene are SGHDN and FVKESK. The CDR3: CASSQGGYNEQFF. DNA for the CDR3: TGTGCCAGCAGCCAAGGCGGTTACAATGAGCAGTTCTTC.

The chain uses TRBV6-2 or TRBV6-3 and TRBJ1-2; D remains ambiguous. V shed 10 bases and J shed 7 bases, with 10 bases lying between them. CDR1 MNHEY and CDR2 SVGEGT come from the germline V gene. The CDR3 is 10 residues long. In nucleotides, the CDR3 is TGTGCCACTCGGACCTCTGGCTACACCTTC. Translation gives CATRTSGYTF.

The chain couples TRBV6-5 to TRBJ1-2; D not resolved. CDR3 length equals 15 residues. The germline V gene has CDR1 MNHEY and CDR2 SVGAGI. Trimming removed 8 bases from V and 4 bases from J, with 20 bases in between. CDR3 loop: CASSPRAISTYGYTF. CDR3 bases: TGTGCCAGCTCACCCCGGGCTATAAGTACCTATGGCTACACCTTC.

The chain recombines TRBV4-1 with TRBJ1-5, with D hard to call. The germline V gene encodes CDR1 MGHRA and CDR2 YSYEKL. V was trimmed by 2 bases and J by 5 bases, leaving 13 bases between them. The CDR3 has 15 amino acids. CDR3 DNA sequence: TGCGCCAGCAGCCAACTCATCGGGGAATATCAGCCCCAGCATTTT. Translated: CASSQLIGEYQPQHF.

The chain combines TRBV11-2 with TRBJ1-6, with D unclear. The ends were cut back, 1 base at V and 9 bases at J, with 10 bases in the middle. Germline V gene lookup returns CDR1 SGHAT and CDR2 FQNNGV. This CDR3 has 14 residues. Here the CDR3 DNA reads TGTGCCAGCAGCTTAGGGCCGGGTGGTTCACCCCTCCACTTT. Translating it yields CASSLGPGGSPLHF. Together with reference TRBV11-2 and TRBJ1-6, the CDR3 gives the full variable domain: EAGVAQSPRYKIIEKRQSVAFWCNPISGHATLYWYQQILGQGPKLLIQFQNNGVVDDSQLPKDRFSAERLKGVDSTLKIQPAKLEDSAVYLCASSLGPGGSPLHFGNGTRLTVT.

The rearrangement links TRBV19 to TRBJ1-1, with D unclear. This CDR3 has 13 amino acids. With 3 bases removed from V and 1 base from J, the gap between germline ends came to 6 bases. CDR1 LNHDA and CDR2 SQIVND come from the germline V gene (reference sequence). DNA of the CDR3: TGTGCCAGTAGTATTTGGGGGAACACTGAAGCTTTCTTT. Translated, it gives CASSIWGNTEAFF.

The chain employs TRBV7-3 and TRBJ2-6; no clear D. This CDR3 has 15 residues. In germline, CDR1 is SGHTA, CDR2 FQGTGA. V was cut by 1 base and J by 4 bases, with 8 bases left in between. The CDR3 bases are TGTGCCAGCAGCTTAATAGGGTACGGGGCCAACGTCCTGACTTTC. This codes for CASSLIGYGANVLTF.

The chain employs TRBV5-4 and TRBJ1-5, with 9 bases aligning to TRBD1. From germline, CDR1 is SGHNT and CDR2 YYREEE (reference sequence). This CDR3 comprises 17 residues. V lost 2 bases to trimming and J lost 5 bases; unmatched junction nucleotides: 11. In DNA form, the CDR3 reads TGTGCCAGCAGCTTAGGGGGATGGACAGGGGCGCATCAGCCCCAGCATTTT. As protein: CASSLGGWTGAHQPQHF.

V gene TRBV12-3 or TRBV12-4 combines with J gene TRBJ2-3; 10 bases are a match to TRBD1. This CDR3 is 15 amino acids long. V dropped 7 bases and J dropped 5; count of bases not matched to a gene: 9. The CDR3 protein is CASTLGQGSKDTQYF. In nucleotides, the CDR3 is TGTGCCAGCACCCTGGGACAGGGGAGTAAAGATACGCAGTATTTT.

The chain employs TRBV27 and TRBJ2-7, with 7 positions matching TRBD1. V lost 2 bases to trimming and J lost 2 bases; unmatched junction nucleotides: 6. The germline V gene has CDR1 MNHEY and CDR2 SMNVEV (reference sequence). The length of the CDR3 is 15 residues. CDR3: CASSLGQASTYEQYF. DNA of the CDR3: TGTGCCAGCAGTTTAGGACAGGCCTCAACCTACGAGCAGTACTTC.

The gene calls are TRBV28 and TRBJ2-5; D ambiguous. The germline V gene has CDR1 MDHEN and CDR2 SYDVKM. The V gene lost 2 bases and the J gene lost 5 bases, with 9 bases spanning the gap. This CDR3 spans 13 amino acids. CDR3 loop: CASSLGMAETQYF. The CDR3 nucleotides read TGTGCCAGCAGTTTAGGTATGGCTGAGACCCAGTACTTC.

The chain links TRBV7-9 to TRBJ1-1, with unresolved D. V was clipped by 6 bases and J by 1 base, with 9 bases between them. Germline-derived CDR1 and CDR2 are SEHNR and FQNEAQ (reference sequence). CDR3 length: 13 residues. The CDR3 protein is CASRSGSNTEAFF. Written as DNA, the CDR3 is TGTGCCAGCAGATCAGGCTCGAACACTGAAGCTTTCTTT.

The chain uses TRBV4-1 and TRBJ1-5, with D possibly being TRBD1 (5 bases). Germline V CDR1 and CDR2: MGHRA, YSYEKL. CDR3 size: 17 residues. V was trimmed by 0 bases and J by 3 bases, leaving 15 bases between them. CDR3 in DNA: TGCGCCAGCAGCCAAGAGGGACTACGGGGAGACAATCAGCCCCAGCATTTT. Amino acid sequence: CASSQEGLRGDNQPQHF.

The chain carries TRBV29-1 and TRBJ2-7; possibly TRBD1 or TRBD2 for D (5 bases each). The CDR3 sequence is 14 residues long. The germline V gene encodes CDR1 SQVTM and CDR2 ANQGSEA. Between the trimmed V and J ends, which lost 5 bases and 2 bases, there was a span of 16 bases. CDR3 amino acids: CSVSERWDPYEQYF. Written as DNA, the CDR3 is TGCAGCGTTTCCGAACGGTGGGACCCCTACGAGCAGTACTTC.

The chain joins TRBV24-1 to TRBJ2-1; 14 positions agree with TRBD2. The CDR3 has 16 amino acids. V gave up 4 bases and J gave up 8 bases; unmatched junction bases: 6. The V gene's germline CDR1 is KGHDR and CDR2 SFDVKD. This CDR3 reads CATSDLGLAGGHEQFF. CDR3 coding DNA: TGTGCCACCAGTGACCTAGGACTAGCGGGAGGTCATGAGCAGTTCTTC.

This chain joins TRBV7-6 and TRBJ1-2; D is undetermined. The length of the CDR3 is 15 residues. The V and J ends lost 5 bases and 0 bases respectively, with 13 bases between them. CDR1 is SGHVS and CDR2 is FNYEAQ in the germline V gene. The CDR3 sequence: CASSPASEANYGYTF. In nucleotides, the CDR3 is TGTGCCAGCAGCCCCGCTTCAGAAGCTAACTATGGCTACACCTTC.

The chain recombines TRBV4-1 with TRBJ2-5, with 9 bases matching TRBD1. The CDR3 is 17 amino acids. With 3 bases clipped from V and 2 bases from J, the junction kept 10 bases outside the gene matches. Per the germline V gene, CDR1 is MGHRA and CDR2 is YSYEKL. CDR3: CASSHPPVGQGQETQYF. In DNA, the CDR3 is TGCGCCAGCAGCCATCCTCCTGTGGGACAGGGTCAAGAGACCCAGTACTTC.

This chain uses TRBV3-1 with TRBJ2-7; D is unclear. V was clipped by 1 base and J by 6 bases, with 4 bases between them. The CDR3 is 11 amino acids. The germline CDR1 and CDR2 sequences are LGHDT and YNNKEL (reference sequence). CDR3 nucleotide sequence: TGTGCCAGCAGCCAAGCGAGCGAGCAGTACTTC. Encoded protein: CASSQASEQYF.

The V and J genes are TRBV7-9 and TRBJ1-2, with D possibly TRBD1 on 5 matching bases. The CDR3 sequence is 13 residues long. Germline lookup yields CDR1 SEHNR and CDR2 FQNEAQ (reference sequence). Trimming took 7 bases from V and 6 from J, leaving 15 bases between them. CDR3 sequence reads: CASTFTGRDGYTF. The CDR3 bases are TGTGCCAGCACCTTTACTGGCAGGGATGGCTACACCTTC.

The chain has TRBV12-3 or TRBV12-4 and TRBJ1-5; maybe TRBD1 (6 bases). The ends were cut back, 1 base at V and 4 bases at J, with 11 bases in the middle. This CDR3 has 15 amino acids. The CDR3 DNA follows: TGTGCCAGCAGTTTAGGCAGGGGTGGTAATCAGCCCCAGCATTTT. Protein sequence: CASSLGRGGNQPQHF.

The rearrangement joins TRBV10-2 to TRBJ2-7, with 7 bases fitting TRBD2. With 4 bases clipped from V and 2 bases from J, the junction kept 5 bases outside the gene matches. The CDR3 is made up of 14 amino acids. Germline V gene sequence: CDR1 WSHSY, CDR2 SAAADI. The CDR3 region is CASSVSGGTYEQYF. CDR3 bases: TGCGCCAGCAGTGTCTCCGGGGGGACCTACGAGCAGTACTTC.

The chain employs TRBV27 and TRBJ2-3; D gene unclear. The length of the CDR3 is 12 residues. Germline V gene sequence: CDR1 MNHEY, CDR2 SMNVEV (reference sequence). The V end lost 8 bases, the J end lost 4 bases, and 10 bases lay between the germline ends. CDR3 loop: CASGLYSDTQYF. The CDR3 nucleotides read TGTGCCAGCGGCCTTTATTCAGATACGCAGTATTTT.

This sequence joins TRBV20-1 and TRBJ1-1, with unresolved D. The ends were cut back, 5 bases at V and 5 bases at J, with 15 bases in the middle. This CDR3 is built from 13 residues. CDR1 is DFQATT and CDR2 is SNEGSKA in the germline V gene (reference sequence). The CDR3 here is CSAGVADGTEAFF. CDR3 nucleotides: TGCAGTGCTGGAGTGGCAGACGGGACTGAAGCTTTCTTT.

This clonotype was found once. This rearrangement joins TRBV5-4 to TRBJ2-2; 7 bases agree with TRBD1. J was trimmed by 0 bases and V by 3 bases; bases with no gene match: 8. Looked up from germline, CDR1 is SGHNT and CDR2 is YYREEE (reference sequence). This CDR3 region has 17 residues. The DNA for the CDR3 is TGTGCCAGCAGCTCGGATACCGGGACAGCGAACACCGGGGAGCTGTTTTTT. It translates to CASSSDTGTANTGELFF.

This chain connects TRBV29-1 to TRBJ2-3; D is ambiguous. Germline CDR1 SQVTM, CDR2 ANQGSEA. The V gene lost 7 bases and the J gene lost 0 bases, with 11 bases spanning the gap. This CDR3 has 13 residues. Here the CDR3 DNA reads TGCAGCGGGTGGGTCGGGAGCACAGATACGCAGTATTTT. Residues: CSGWVGSTDTQYF.

The chain employs TRBV19 and TRBJ1-1, with D uncertain. The CDR3 runs 14 residues. Trimming cost V 3 bases and J 4 bases, with 12 bases left between them. Germline V gene data show CDR1 as LNHDA and CDR2 as SQIVND (reference sequence). The DNA for the CDR3 is TGTGCCAGTAGTATGGGCGTCCAGGTCACTGAAGCTTTCTTT. It yields the protein CASSMGVQVTEAFF.

V usage is TRBV10-2 and J usage is TRBJ2-7; 11 positions match TRBD2. V was clipped by 7 bases and J by 6 bases; unmatched bases: 8. The CDR3 runs to 14 residues. CDR1 WSHSY and CDR2 SAAADI come from the germline V gene. DNA for the CDR3: TGCGCCAGCACCTCGGTGACTAGCGGGACCGAGCAGTACTTC. Translated: CASTSVTSGTEQYF.

V and J are TRBV18 and TRBJ2-3; TRBD2 is a possible D gene (5 bases). With 0 bases removed from V and 6 bases from J, the gap between germline ends came to 10 bases. The CDR3 has 14 amino acids. The germline CDR1 and CDR2 sequences are KGHSH and LQKENI. The CDR3 spells CASSPPAQRDTQYF. Here the CDR3 DNA reads TGTGCCAGCTCACCACCAGCACAGCGGGATACGCAGTATTTT. Full variable domain (missing parts from reference TRBV18 and TRBJ2-3): NAGVMQNPRHLVRRRGQEARLRCSPMKGHSHVYWYRQLPEEGLKFMVYLQKENIIDESGMPKERFSAEFPKEGPSILRIQQVVRGDSAAYFCASSPPAQRDTQYFGPGTRLTVL.

The chain joins TRBV28 to TRBJ2-5; the match to TRBD2 covers 8 bases. Germline CDR1 is MDHEN and CDR2 is SYDVKM. J lost 1 base, V lost 1 base, and 5 bases had no gene match. The CDR3 loop spans 16 amino acids. CDR3 bases: TGTGCCAGCAGTTTATACCTAGCGGGCCTCCAAGAGACCCAGTACTTC. It is translated as CASSLYLAGLQETQYF.